One and the same sample provided the 6 T cell receptor beta chains below, sequenced in a study of post-analysis software for immune sequencing data. The study, taken as a whole, reports: Comparison of patients with controls showed roughly five TRBV segments more frequent in patients, TRBV5-6, TRBV5-1 and TRBV20-1 among them.

cDNA libraries for TCR beta contained unique molecular identifiers. TCRdb re-called the PCR reads with MiXCR, one entry per CDR3 protein. This table holds about 500,000 distinct CDR3 sequences, less than 45% found once. Their antigens remain unidentified. Sequencing was carried out using blood. The origin of the receptors is a girl aged 5 to 17 with multiple sclerosis.

This clonotype has more than one count but fewer than ten. This chain links TRBV20-1 with TRBJ2-7; D is ambiguous. This CDR3 spans 12 amino acids. The germline V gene encodes CDR1 DFQATT and CDR2 SNEGSKA (reference sequence). The V gene lost 4 bases and the J gene lost 4 bases, with 11 bases spanning the gap. CDR3 amino acids: CSATSLSYEQYF. Written as DNA, the CDR3 is TGCAGTGCTACCTCCCTCTCTTACGAGCAGTACTTC.

The V gene is TRBV20-1, the J gene TRBJ1-1; tentative D call: TRBD1 (5 bases). Trimming shortened V by 3 bases and J by 0 bases, and 8 bases separated the two germline ends. CDR3 size: 13 residues. Germline V gene sequence: CDR1 DFQATT, CDR2 SNEGSKA (reference sequence). CDR3 amino acids: CSARGRVNTEAFF. CDR3 nucleotide sequence: TGCAGTGCTAGGGGCAGGGTGAACACTGAAGCTTTCTTT.

This clonotype has more than one count but fewer than ten. The V and J genes are TRBV29-1 and TRBJ2-3; D remains unclear. Germline CDR1 SQVTM, CDR2 ANQGSEA. V lost 1 base and J 2 bases, leaving 7 bases between the germline ends. This CDR3 has 13 residues. In DNA form, the CDR3 reads TGCAGCGTTGAAGTACGAATCACAGATACGCAGTATTTT. Translating gives CSVEVRITDTQYF.

This clonotype was seen a few times. The gene calls are TRBV6-6 and TRBJ2-7; 11 nucleotides line up with TRBD2. Germline CDR1 is MNHNY and CDR2 is SVGAGI (reference sequence). The CDR3 totals 15 residues. V lost 5 bases, J lost 3 bases, and 6 bases stayed unmatched. Here the CDR3 reads CASSRRTSGFYEQYF. CDR3 coding DNA: TGTGCCAGCAGTCGAAGGACTAGCGGGTTCTACGAGCAGTACTTC.

V is TRBV12-3 or TRBV12-4 and J is TRBJ2-2; D not resolved. The CDR3 covers 15 residues. The V end lost 2 bases, the J end lost 1 base, and 8 bases lay between the germline ends. CDR3 coding DNA: TGTGCCAGCAGTTTAAGGACGGTGAACACCGGGGAGCTGTTTTTT. Translation gives CASSLRTVNTGELFF.

This clonotype was seen only a few times. The J gene is TRBJ2-1, the V gene TRBV12-3 or TRBV12-4; 8 bases agree with TRBD1. V was clipped by 5 bases and J by 15 bases; unmatched bases: 9. The CDR3 has 12 amino acids. The CDR3 region has the DNA TGTGCCAGCAGTCCGGGACAGGCGGTTCCGTTCTTC. Amino acid sequence: CASSPGQAVPFF.